The rows below give T cell receptor beta chains drawn from one sample of a study of identical twins. TCRdb reanalysed the 5' RACE reads using MiXCR and keeps one entry per CDR3 protein. The sample shows hundreds of thousands of distinct CDR3 sequences, about 12% of them seen only once. These data were also reused for a study on yellow fever vaccine responses in identical twins.

Input material: PBMCs. The receptors come from a woman between 18 and 29 years old in good health. Each CDR3 is given with its conserved first and last residue.

V: TRBV13; J: TRBJ2-5; CDR3: CASSLDRTGRFQETQYF
V: TRBV5-1; J: TRBJ2-5; CDR3: CASSHRDRQETQYF
V: TRBV28; J: TRBJ2-2; CDR3: CAIGPGLIRGELFF
V: TRBV21-1; J: TRBJ1-1; CDR3: CASSKVTGLNTEAFF
V: TRBV5-1; J: TRBJ1-1; CDR3: CASSPGRVGVNTEAFF
V: TRBV10-1; J: TRBJ1-1; CDR3: CASSDSGRTEAFF
V: TRBV25-1; J: TRBJ1-6; CDR3: CASSGRPGTGSGPLHF
V: TRBV5-8; J: TRBJ2-2; CDR3: CASSVRGRELFF
V: TRBV28; J: TRBJ2-3; CDR3: CASRGATDTQYF
V: TRBV9; J: TRBJ1-1; CDR3: CASSDELHGTEAFF
V: TRBV12-3/TRBV12-4; J: TRBJ2-1; CDR3: CASRRRDFSYNEQFF
V: TRBV5-1; J: TRBJ1-1; CDR3: CASSLGDTEAFF
V: TRBV29-1; J: TRBJ1-5; CDR3: CSVTTDFSNQPQHF
V: TRBV28; J: TRBJ2-2; CDR3: CASSLFLAGVTGELFF
V: TRBV5-1; J: TRBJ2-5; CDR3: CASSSRRTEETQYF
V: TRBV6-6; J: TRBJ2-3; CDR3: CASGPLKHYTQYF
V: TRBV12-3/TRBV12-4; J: TRBJ2-1; CDR3: CASSRDFLEQFF
V: TRBV5-1; J: TRBJ2-5; CDR3: CASSSGTGGQETQYF
V: TRBV29-1; J: TRBJ1-4; CDR3: CSVEVGTGGKKLFF
V: TRBV29-1; J: TRBJ2-5; CDR3: CSVARDRETQYF
V: TRBV5-6; J: TRBJ2-7; CDR3: CASSLVLAGTSSYEQYF
V: TRBV6-5; J: TRBJ2-3; CDR3: CASSYWALAGGRDTQYF
V: TRBV27; J: TRBJ2-2; CDR3: CASSITSGRAQTGELFF
V: TRBV7-9; J: TRBJ2-1; CDR3: CASSFVESEQFF
V: TRBV5-1; J: TRBJ1-4; CDR3: CASSLDHTGGEKLFF
V: TRBV24-1; J: TRBJ1-5; CDR3: CATSDTDSDQPQHF
V: TRBV2; J: TRBJ2-7; CDR3: CASKPATYEQYF
V: TRBV12-3/TRBV12-4; J: TRBJ2-1; CDR3: CASRLGPHSFRADEQFF
V: TRBV7-2; J: TRBJ1-1; CDR3: CASSPKLFRGDTEAFF
V: TRBV6-1; J: TRBJ2-1; CDR3: CASSQWDSYNEQFF
V: TRBV7-9; J: TRBJ2-3; CDR3: CASSPPSTLGIPDTQYF
V: TRBV4-2; J: TRBJ2-1; CDR3: CASSGGTGVPYNEQFF
V: TRBV5-1; J: TRBJ2-1; CDR3: CASSRIQSGGDEQFF
V: TRBV5-1; J: TRBJ2-4; CDR3: CASSTDQGQTGENIQYF
V: TRBV20-1; J: TRBJ2-5; CDR3: CSARALAGGETQYF
V: TRBV28; J: TRBJ2-5; CDR3: CASSFPRRTSGLLLGETQYF
V: TRBV10-3; J: TRBJ2-1; CDR3: CAISDGSGGDNEQFF
V: TRBV6-1; J: TRBJ1-2; CDR3: CASSRQGALVGYTF
V: TRBV6-1; J: TRBJ2-2; CDR3: CASSPLQGRTGELFF
V: TRBV6-5; J: TRBJ2-7; CDR3: CASSYTLGYEQYF